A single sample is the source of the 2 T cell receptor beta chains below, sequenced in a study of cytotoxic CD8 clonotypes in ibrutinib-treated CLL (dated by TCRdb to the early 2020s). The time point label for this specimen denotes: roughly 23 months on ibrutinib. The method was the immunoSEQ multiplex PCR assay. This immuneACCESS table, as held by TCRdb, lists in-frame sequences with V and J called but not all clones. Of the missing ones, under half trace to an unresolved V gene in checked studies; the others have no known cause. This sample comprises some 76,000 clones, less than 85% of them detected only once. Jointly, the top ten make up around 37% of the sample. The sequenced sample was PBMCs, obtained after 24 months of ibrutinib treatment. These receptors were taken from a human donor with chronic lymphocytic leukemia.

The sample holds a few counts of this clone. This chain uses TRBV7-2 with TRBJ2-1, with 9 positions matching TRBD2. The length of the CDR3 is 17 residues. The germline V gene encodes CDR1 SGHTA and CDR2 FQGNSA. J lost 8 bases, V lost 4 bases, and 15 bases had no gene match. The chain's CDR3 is CASSSGLAGLQVDEQFF. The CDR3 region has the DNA TGTGCCAGCAGCTCAGGTCTAGCGGGGTTACAAGTGGATGAGCAGTTCTTC.

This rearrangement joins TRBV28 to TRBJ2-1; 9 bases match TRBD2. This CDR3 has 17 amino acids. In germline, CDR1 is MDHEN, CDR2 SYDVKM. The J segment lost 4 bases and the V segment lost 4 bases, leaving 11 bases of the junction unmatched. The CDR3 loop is CASSSSAGGSKYNEQFF. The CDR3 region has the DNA TGTGCCAGCAGTTCCTCAGCGGGAGGCTCCAAATACAATGAGCAGTTCTTC. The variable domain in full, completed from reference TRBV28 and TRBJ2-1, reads DVKVTQSSRYLVKRTGEKVFLECVQDMDHENMFWYRQDPGLGLRLIYFSYDVKMKEKGDIPEGYSVSREKKERFSLILESASTNQTSMYLCASSSSAGGSKYNEQFFGPGTRLTVL.